The 29 T cell receptor beta chains reported below all come from one sample, sequenced in a study of shared clonotypes between healthy human individuals. TCRdb's table, derived via immunoSEQ multiplex PCR, lists solely in-frame clones and lacks some. Of 2 million to 2.5 million clones listed, 90% to 95% were seen once; the top ten hold 0.1% to 0.15%. Sequencing was carried out using naive CD4+ T cells sorted from blood. The subset: CD45RA+ positively selected. These receptors all stem from a man younger than 35 in good health.

The chain joins TRBV7-2 to TRBJ2-7; D call uncertain. CDR1 is SGHTA and CDR2 is FQGNSA in the germline V gene. Trimming pared 6 bases from V and 3 bases from J, leaving 9 bases between. The CDR3 runs to 12 residues. DNA of the CDR3: TGTGCCAGCAGTAGGGCGTTCTACGAGCAGTACTTC. Residues: CASSRAFYEQYF.

The chain couples TRBV7-2 to TRBJ2-5; D is perhaps TRBD1 or TRBD2 (5 bases each). V lost 5 bases, J lost 5 bases, and 9 bases lay in between. CDR3 length: 12 amino acids. Germline V lookup: CDR1 SGHTA, CDR2 FQGNSA. CDR3 DNA sequence: TGTGCCAGCAGCCAGGGCGGGGAGACCCAGTACTTC. Translating gives CASSQGGETQYF.

This chain joins TRBV7-9 and TRBJ1-1; a weak D match, TRBD1 (6 bases). The CDR3 extends over 16 amino acids. Germline V gene sequence: CDR1 SEHNR, CDR2 FQNEAQ (reference sequence). Trimming left V 0 bases short and J 4 bases short, with 15 bases between. The DNA of the CDR3 is TGTGCCAGCAGCTTAGCGAACCACCAACAGGGCACTGAAGCTTTCTTT. Protein: CASSLANHQQGTEAFF.

This sequence joins TRBV18 and TRBJ1-4, with D unclear. CDR1 is KGHSH and CDR2 is LQKENI in the germline V gene. CDR3 length equals 13 residues. Trimming removed 2 bases from V and 2 bases from J, with 3 bases in between. The CDR3 spells CASSPVTNEKLFF. CDR3 nucleotides: TGTGCCAGCTCACCAGTTACTAATGAAAAACTGTTTTTT.

The genes are TRBV18 and TRBJ1-6, with 7 bases fitting TRBD1. Germline V gives CDR1 KGHSH, CDR2 LQKENI. The CDR3 has 15 amino acids. Germline trimming cut 3 bases from V and 10 bases from J; bases unmatched to any gene: 9. The CDR3 here is CASSPNRQGESPLHF. CDR3 sequence (DNA): TGTGCCAGCTCACCTAATCGACAGGGCGAATCACCCCTCCACTTT. Variable domain in full (rest from reference TRBV18 and TRBJ1-6): NAGVMQNPRHLVRRRGQEARLRCSPMKGHSHVYWYRQLPEEGLKFMVYLQKENIIDESGMPKERFSAEFPKEGPSILRIQQVVRGDSAAYFCASSPNRQGESPLHFGNGTRLTVT.

This chain uses TRBV27 with TRBJ1-6; D gene uncertain. From germline, CDR1 is MNHEY and CDR2 SMNVEV (reference sequence). V dropped 6 bases and J dropped 5 bases, with 5 bases sitting between them. CDR3 length: 12 residues. The CDR3, as DNA: TGTGCCAGCAGGTTCGATAATTCACCCCTCCACTTT. Its protein is CASRFDNSPLHF.

The gene calls are TRBV11-2 and TRBJ2-5; a possible D gene is TRBD1 (5 bases). Germline V gene lookup returns CDR1 SGHAT and CDR2 FQNNGV. The V end lost 7 bases, the J end lost 1 base, and 16 bases lay between the germline ends. CDR3 size: 15 residues. The CDR3 sequence: CASKNTGVGQETQYF. The CDR3 nucleotides are TGTGCCAGCAAGAATACAGGAGTGGGCCAAGAGACCCAGTACTTC.

V is TRBV19 and J is TRBJ2-1; 9 nucleotides align to TRBD2. The CDR3 contains 15 residues. Germline-derived CDR1 and CDR2 are LNHDA and SQIVND (reference sequence). Trimming removed 3 bases from V and 9 bases from J; junction bases left unmatched: 9. The CDR3 sequence is CASSILAGALGEQFF. The DNA for the CDR3 is TGTGCCAGTAGTATTTTAGCGGGAGCACTAGGTGAGCAGTTCTTC.

DNA for the CDR3: TGTGCCAGCAGTGAATGGCGGGGGGCGGCTGAGCAGTTCTTC. Its protein product is CASSEWRGAAEQFF. This rearrangement joins TRBV6-4 to TRBJ2-1, with TRBD2 matching over 8 bases. Germline CDR1 MRHNA, CDR2 SNTAGT. Trimming removed 3 bases from V and 9 bases from J; junction bases left unmatched: 7. The CDR3 totals 14 residues.

The DNA of the CDR3 is TGTGCCAGCAGCCAACCACCCGGGAGGGAGCAGTTCTTC. Translated: CASSQPPGREQFF. The rearrangement joins TRBV4-2 to TRBJ2-1, with 7 bases identical to TRBD2. The germline gives CDR1 LGHNA, CDR2 YNFKEQ. The CDR3 loop spans 13 amino acids. The V gene end was trimmed by 2 bases and the J gene end by 10 bases; junction bases not matched to a gene: 5.

The CDR3 spells CASSLPVGGIYGYTF. The CDR3 DNA reads TGTGCCAGCAGTCTACCGGTTGGGGGGATCTATGGCTACACCTTC. This chain connects TRBV28 to TRBJ1-2; D may be TRBD1 (5 bases). CDR3 size: 15 residues. Between the trimmed V and J ends, which lost 5 bases and 4 bases, there was a span of 17 bases. CDR1 MDHEN and CDR2 SYDVKM come from the germline V gene.

The chain is built from TRBV28 and TRBJ1-1, with a weak D call TRBD1 (6 bases). Trimming removed 3 bases from V and 0 bases from J, with 14 bases in between. CDR1 and CDR2 from the germline V gene are MDHEN and SYDVKM. CDR3 size: 16 residues. CDR3 sequence: CASSFAGAAMNTEAFF. The CDR3 nucleotides are TGTGCCAGCAGTTTTGCGGGGGCAGCGATGAACACTGAAGCTTTCTTT.

The chain has TRBV5-4 and TRBJ2-3; 9 nucleotides match TRBD2. There are 15 residues in the CDR3. Germline assignment: CDR1 SGHNT and CDR2 YYREEE (reference sequence). The ends lost 4 bases at V and 1 base at J; junction bases unmatched: 4. CDR3 DNA sequence: TGTGCCAGCAGCGCTCGGACTAGCGGCACAGATACGCAGTATTTT. Its translation is CASSARTSGTDTQYF.

The CDR3 loop is CASSQNPTGGIFGYTF. The CDR3 DNA follows: TGTGCCAGCAGCCAAAACCCGACAGGGGGTATTTTTGGCTACACCTTC. The rearrangement uses TRBV5-6 and TRBJ1-2, with 9 bases aligning to TRBD1. This CDR3 is built from 16 residues. J was trimmed by 7 bases and V by 4 bases; bases with no gene match: 14. Germline assignment: CDR1 SGHDT and CDR2 YYEEEE.

The chain uses TRBV9 and TRBJ1-4; perhaps TRBD1 as D (6 bases). The CDR3 runs 15 residues. Trimming left V 0 bases short and J 6 bases short, with 12 bases between. Looked up from germline, CDR1 is SGDLS and CDR2 is YYNGEE. CDR3 DNA sequence: TGTGCCAGCAGCGTAGCCCCACAGGGTTATGAAAAACTGTTTTTT. Translating gives CASSVAPQGYEKLFF.

The rearrangement joins TRBV4-1 to TRBJ2-1, with 7 bases fitting TRBD1. CDR1 is MGHRA, CDR2 YSYEKL, per germline. There are 16 residues in the CDR3. After removal of 4 bases from V and 5 bases from J, the junction contained 11 bases not matched to a gene. The CDR3 DNA follows: TGCGCCAGCAGCCGCGACCGGGACAGTCCTAACAATGAGCAGTTCTTC. Its protein product is CASSRDRDSPNNEQFF.

A single count supports this clone. The chain couples TRBV30 to TRBJ2-6, with D uncertain. The germline V gene has CDR1 GTSNPN and CDR2 SVGIG (reference sequence). The CDR3 extends over 14 amino acids. Trimming cost V 5 bases and J 2 bases, with 10 bases left between them. The CDR3, as DNA: TGTGCCTGGGGTTTGATGGCTGGGGCCAACGTCCTGACTTTC. It encodes CAWGLMAGANVLTF.

V and J are TRBV2 and TRBJ2-1; 7 bases are shared with TRBD2. Germline V lookup: CDR1 SNHLY, CDR2 FYNNEI. Unmatched junction bases numbered 1, after V lost 1 base and J lost 1 base. The CDR3 spans 15 residues. The chain's CDR3 is CASSEEAGSYNEQFF. The DNA for the CDR3 is TGTGCCAGCAGTGAAGAAGCGGGATCCTACAATGAGCAGTTCTTC.

This clone was recorded only once. The chain carries TRBV19 and TRBJ1-5; 9 bases align to TRBD1. This CDR3 has 15 residues. V was pared by 3 bases and J by 5 bases, with 5 bases of the junction left unmatched. Germline values: CDR1 LNHDA, CDR2 SQIVND (reference sequence). The CDR3 reads CASSIGGTGHQPQHF. The CDR3 nucleotides are TGTGCCAGTAGTATTGGGGGGACAGGGCATCAGCCCCAGCATTTT.

The rearrangement uses TRBV5-1 and TRBJ2-7; D perhaps matches TRBD2 (5 bases). Germline V gene lookup returns CDR1 SGHRS and CDR2 YFSETQ. The V end lost 4 bases, the J end lost 6 bases, and 17 bases lay between the germline ends. CDR3 length equals 14 residues. This CDR3 reads CASSPSGGEREQYF. DNA of the CDR3: TGCGCCAGCAGCCCCAGCGGTGGGGAACGCGAGCAGTACTTC.

The chain links TRBV5-4 to TRBJ2-1; the D gene is possibly TRBD1 (6 bases). Germline CDR1 reads SGHNT; CDR2 reads YYREEE (reference sequence). Trimming took off 3 bases at V and 3 bases at J, with 13 bases between the two ends. This CDR3 is 15 amino acids long. In DNA form, the CDR3 reads TGTGCCAGCAGCTCCCGGGACAAGAACTACAATGAGCAGTTCTTC. Translation: CASSSRDKNYNEQFF.

CDR3 in amino acids: CASSPQGEVGYTF. DNA for the CDR3: TGTGCCAGCTCACCACAGGGGGAAGTTGGCTACACCTTC. V and J are TRBV18 and TRBJ1-2, with D possibly being TRBD1 (6 bases). Germline CDR1 is KGHSH and CDR2 is LQKENI. Trimming took 1 base from V and 7 from J, leaving 10 bases between them. CDR3 size: 13 residues. Combining the CDR3 with reference TRBV18 and TRBJ1-2 gives the whole variable domain NAGVMQNPRHLVRRRGQEARLRCSPMKGHSHVYWYRQLPEEGLKFMVYLQKENIIDESGMPKERFSAEFPKEGPSILRIQQVVRGDSAAYFCASSPQGEVGYTFGSGTRLTVV.

The gene calls are TRBV6-5 and TRBJ2-7; D tentatively fits TRBD1 or TRBD2 (6 bases each). Trimming stripped 7 bases from V and 0 bases from J, with 13 bases between. The germline V gene encodes CDR1 MNHEY and CDR2 SVGAGI. CDR3 length equals 14 residues. The CDR3 sequence is CASKRGASSYEQYF. In DNA form, the CDR3 reads TGTGCCAGCAAGAGGGGGGCTAGCTCCTACGAGCAGTACTTC.

The J gene is TRBJ2-2, the V gene TRBV7-9; 7 nucleotides align to TRBD1. Germline CDR1 is SEHNR and CDR2 is FQNEAQ (reference sequence). The J segment lost 3 bases and the V segment lost 1 base, leaving 2 bases of the junction unmatched. The CDR3 has 15 amino acids. The CDR3 spells CASSLVGQDTGELFF. In DNA form, the CDR3 reads TGTGCCAGCAGCTTAGTCGGACAGGACACCGGGGAGCTGTTTTTT.

The J gene is TRBJ1-2, the V gene TRBV7-2, with 11 bases lining up with TRBD1. Germline CDR1 and CDR2: SGHTA and FQGNSA. The CDR3 runs to 13 residues. V lost 4 bases to trimming and J lost 6 bases; unmatched junction nucleotides: 1. CDR3 sequence (DNA): TGTGCCAGCAGCTGGGACAGGGGGGATGGCTACACCTTC. Amino acids: CASSWDRGDGYTF.

V gene TRBV30 combines with J gene TRBJ2-2, with 9 bases lining up with TRBD1. Per germline, CDR1 GTSNPN and CDR2 SVGIG (reference sequence). The junction had 10 bases not matched to a gene; V was cut back by 4 bases and J by 4 bases. This CDR3 region has 16 residues. The CDR3 loop reads CAWTGQGKGTTGELFF. Here the CDR3 DNA reads TGTGCCTGGACTGGACAGGGGAAGGGGACCACCGGGGAGCTGTTTTTT.

J is TRBJ1-6 and V is TRBV7-9; no clear D gene. The CDR3 contains 14 residues. V was trimmed by 9 bases and J by 7 bases, leaving 16 bases between them. Germline-derived CDR1 and CDR2 are SEHNR and FQNEAQ (reference sequence). This chain's CDR3 is CASGSGSHNSPLHF. CDR3 in DNA: TGTGCCAGTGGTAGCGGGAGCCACAATTCACCCCTCCACTTT.

V is TRBV19 and J is TRBJ2-2; D uncertain. Trimming shortened V by 3 bases and J by 1 base, and 9 bases separated the two germline ends. Germline assignment: CDR1 LNHDA and CDR2 SQIVND (reference sequence). This CDR3 contains 15 residues. The chain's CDR3 is CASSMVTGNTGELFF. CDR3 sequence (DNA): TGTGCCAGTAGTATGGTGACGGGGAACACCGGGGAGCTGTTTTTT.

The rearrangement links TRBV5-1 to TRBJ2-1; D is undetermined. The CDR3 loop spans 15 amino acids. Germline lookup yields CDR1 SGHRS and CDR2 YFSETQ. Trimming removed 3 bases at V and 0 bases at J, with 10 bases between. The CDR3 spells CASSSETSSYNEQFF. The CDR3 region has the DNA TGCGCCAGCAGCTCGGAAACAAGCTCCTACAATGAGCAGTTCTTC.